Below, 17 T cell receptor beta chains from the same sample are listed, as sequenced in a study of T cells expressing NK-cell markers. TCRdb reprocessed the 5' RACE reads and reports one entry per CDR3 protein, with no DNA. This listing includes a few hundred thousand distinct CDR3 sequences. What was sequenced was blood T cells: a sorted CD56 or NKG2C T cell subset, CD4+ or CD8+ T cells, or bulk PBMC T cells (not recorded which). The receptors shown here come from a man between 18 and 29 years old in good health.

J is TRBJ2-2 and V is TRBV2; the TRBD2 assignment by TCRdb is unverifiable without DNA. This CDR3 spans 16 amino acids. Germline assignment: CDR1 SNHLY and CDR2 FYNNEI. This chain's CDR3 is CARGLAGGMDTGELFF. The complete variable domain, with remaining parts taken from reference TRBV2 and TRBJ2-2, reads EPEVTQTPSHQVTQMGQEVILRCVPISNHLYFYWYRQILGQKVEFLVSFYNNEISEKSEIFDDQFSVERPDGSNFTLKIRSTKLEDSAMYFCARGLAGGMDTGELFFGEGSRLTVL.

The CDR3 region is CASSQMGRYEQFF. V and J are TRBV7-2 and TRBJ2-1; checking the TCRdb D call of TRBD2 is not possible without DNA. The CDR3 extends over 13 amino acids. Germline CDR1 is SGHTA and CDR2 is FQGNSA.

The J gene is TRBJ2-1, the V gene TRBV29-1; TCRdb reports TRBD2, a call that lacks DNA to check it against. Germline V gene sequence: CDR1 SQVTM, CDR2 ANQGSEA. This CDR3 spans 13 amino acids. The CDR3 reads CSVVLAGENEQFF.

This rearrangement joins TRBV6-1 to TRBJ2-1; TCRdb reports TRBD2, a call that lacks DNA to check it against. The CDR3 spans 14 residues. Per the germline V gene, CDR1 is MNHNS and CDR2 is SASEGT. CDR3 residues: CASTGGRPGNEQFF.

The chain is built from TRBV25-1 and TRBJ2-3; checking the TCRdb D call of TRBD1 is not possible without DNA. CDR1 and CDR2 from the germline V gene are MGHDK and SYGVNS. This CDR3 spans 16 amino acids. The CDR3 sequence: CASSLSRDRVTDTQYF.

This chain connects TRBV28 to TRBJ2-7; lacking DNA, the TRBD1 call made by TCRdb goes unchecked. The CDR3 is 14 residues long. Germline V lookup: CDR1 MDHEN, CDR2 SYDVKM. The CDR3: CASRMDSRPYEQYF.

The rearrangement joins TRBV20-1 to TRBJ1-6; the TRBD1 assignment by TCRdb is unverifiable without DNA. Germline V gene sequence: CDR1 DFQATT, CDR2 SNEGSKA (reference sequence). This CDR3 is 15 amino acids long. This CDR3 reads CSAQRGGSYNSPLHF.

The chain combines TRBV12-3 or TRBV12-4 with TRBJ2-5; TCRdb's assignment of TRBD1 cannot be checked, as there is no DNA. This CDR3 spans 13 amino acids. This chain's CDR3 is CASSPGGMETQYF.

The rearrangement links TRBV7-2 to TRBJ2-7; the TCRdb D gene call, TRBD2, has no DNA to confirm it. CDR3 length: 17 residues. Germline V gives CDR1 SGHTA, CDR2 FQGNSA. CDR3 residues: CASSLDPRLAGGYEQYF. Full variable domain (outside the CDR3, taken from reference TRBV7-2 and TRBJ2-7): GAGVSQSPSNKVTEKGKDVELRCDPISGHTALYWYRQSLGQGLEFLIYFQGNSAPDKSGLPSDRFSAERTGGSVSTLTIQRTQQEDSAVYLCASSLDPRLAGGYEQYFGPGTRLTVT.

The chain has TRBV5-1 and TRBJ1-1; the D call of TRBD1 rests on TCRdb alone, since no DNA is present to check it. Germline lookup yields CDR1 SGHRS and CDR2 YFSETQ. There are 14 residues in the CDR3. The CDR3 protein is CASTIGDSTSEAFF.

CDR3 sequence reads: CSVAGNNYGYTF. The chain has TRBV29-1 and TRBJ1-2. Germline V gives CDR1 SQVTM, CDR2 ANQGSEA. This CDR3 comprises 12 residues.

This chain links TRBV12-3 or TRBV12-4 with TRBJ1-4; TCRdb reports TRBD1, a call that lacks DNA to check it against. The CDR3 consists of 14 residues. The CDR3 is CASSSTRVNEKLFF.

The chain couples TRBV5-1 to TRBJ2-6; TCRdb indicates TRBD2, and absent DNA this call remains unverified. The CDR3 is 17 amino acids. In germline, CDR1 is SGHRS, CDR2 YFSETQ. CDR3 in amino acids: CASRKGLTSSGANVLTF. Using reference TRBV5-1 and TRBJ2-6 for the parts outside the CDR3, the full variable domain is KAGVTQTPRYLIKTRGQQVTLSCSPISGHRSVSWYQQTPGQGLQFLFEYFSETQRNKGNFPGRFSGRQFSNSRSEMNVSTLELGDSALYLCASRKGLTSSGANVLTFGAGSRLTVL.

The chain carries TRBV20-1 and TRBJ2-7; lacking DNA, the TRBD1 call made by TCRdb goes unchecked. Germline CDR1 is DFQATT and CDR2 is SNEGSKA (reference sequence). The CDR3 runs 15 residues. The CDR3 sequence: CSARTVSLATYEQYF.

The chain uses TRBV7-2 and TRBJ2-5; with no DNA, the TCRdb D assignment of TRBD2 cannot be verified. The CDR3 contains 13 residues. Germline loops: CDR1 SGHTA, CDR2 FQGNSA. The CDR3 spells CASSRGAGETQYF.

The rearrangement joins TRBV27 to TRBJ2-5; with no DNA, the TCRdb D assignment of TRBD2 cannot be verified. The CDR3 extends over 17 amino acids. Germline V gives CDR1 MNHEY, CDR2 SMNVEV (reference sequence). This chain's CDR3 is CASSLGGAGGLAETQYF.

This chain links TRBV20-1 with TRBJ2-3. Germline lookup yields CDR1 DFQATT and CDR2 SNEGSKA (reference sequence). The CDR3 sequence is 15 residues long. The CDR3 is CSARAQPRLEDTQYF.